The T cell receptor (beta chain) under discussion was sequenced for a study of vaccination effects on CD4 cells after COVID-19. Profiled with immunoSEQ multiplex PCR; TCRdb holds only in-frame clones, not every one. The data show some 79,000 clones, about 74% seen once. In the case of this clone: Its antigen is still unknown.

Viral peptide pool expansion of antigen-specific CD4+ T cells preceded sequencing in the ViraFEST assay. Once cultured for roughly 10 days, the cells underwent separation to obtain CD4+ T cells. Germline V lookup: CDR1 MNHNY, CDR2 SVGAGI (reference sequence). The V segment lost 4 bases and the J segment 7 bases; nucleotides outside the gene matches: 6. The CDR3 sequence is 14 residues long. The sequence was obtained from a human donor who received a COVID-19 vaccine. V and J are TRBV6-6 and TRBJ1-2; 10 bases fit TRBD1. Here the sequenced sample was CD4+ T cells from PBMCs cultured with HCoV-229E spike peptides, taken before COVID-19 vaccination. CDR3 bases: TGTGCCAGCAGTTTATCCGGGACAGGGGTTGGCTACACCTTC. Its translation is CASSLSGTGVGYTF.